This T cell receptor (beta chain) appears in the sequencing data of a study of blood T cell repertoires in COVID-19. Study context: In each case, the material was cDNA or gDNA derived from T cells, B-cell-depleted T cells, or PBMCs.

Assay: immunoSEQ multiplex PCR; the TCRdb copy retains only in-frame clones and omits some. This table has hundreds of thousands of clones, more than 70% appearing once. Living in 24 US areas, the participants were between roughly 18 and 90 years of age. Assignments of participants to cohorts depended upon their own reported clinical history. Germline loops: CDR1 KGHSH, CDR2 LQKENI. This CDR3 region has 14 residues. With 0 bases clipped from V and 5 bases from J, the junction kept 1 base outside the gene matches. The chain couples TRBV18 to TRBJ1-5; 7 bases fit TRBD1. Sample: PBMCs or T cells enriched from blood (not recorded which). The clonotype was recovered from a woman between 45 and 60 years old who had recovered from COVID-19. The CDR3 spells CASSPPGTDQPQHF. In DNA form, the CDR3 reads TGTGCCAGCTCACCACCGGGGACAGATCAGCCCCAGCATTTT.